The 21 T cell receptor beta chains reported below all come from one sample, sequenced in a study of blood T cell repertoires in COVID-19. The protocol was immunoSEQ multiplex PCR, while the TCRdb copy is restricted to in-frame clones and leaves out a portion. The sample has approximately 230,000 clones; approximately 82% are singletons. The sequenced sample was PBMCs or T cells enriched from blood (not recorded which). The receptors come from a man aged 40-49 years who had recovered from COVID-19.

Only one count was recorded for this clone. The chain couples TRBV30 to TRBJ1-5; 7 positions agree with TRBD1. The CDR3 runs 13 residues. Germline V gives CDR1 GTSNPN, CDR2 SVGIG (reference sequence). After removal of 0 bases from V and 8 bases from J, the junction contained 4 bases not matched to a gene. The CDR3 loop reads CAWSVQGIEPQHF. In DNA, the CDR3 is TGTGCCTGGAGTGTACAGGGGATTGAGCCCCAGCATTTT.

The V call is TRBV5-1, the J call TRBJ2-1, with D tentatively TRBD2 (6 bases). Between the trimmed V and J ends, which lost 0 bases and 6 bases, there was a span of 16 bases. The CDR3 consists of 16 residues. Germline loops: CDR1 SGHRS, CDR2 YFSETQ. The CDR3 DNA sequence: TGCGCCAGCAGCTTGGAGGGTACTCGGGGGTTCAATGAGCAGTTCTTC. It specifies CASSLEGTRGFNEQFF.

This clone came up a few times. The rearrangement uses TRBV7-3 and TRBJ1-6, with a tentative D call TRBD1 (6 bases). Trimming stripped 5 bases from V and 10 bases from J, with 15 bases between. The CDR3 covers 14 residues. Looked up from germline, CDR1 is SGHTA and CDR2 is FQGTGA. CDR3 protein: CASSQNGQGSPLHF. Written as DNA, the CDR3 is TGTGCCAGCAGCCAGAACGGGCAGGGGTCACCCCTCCACTTT.

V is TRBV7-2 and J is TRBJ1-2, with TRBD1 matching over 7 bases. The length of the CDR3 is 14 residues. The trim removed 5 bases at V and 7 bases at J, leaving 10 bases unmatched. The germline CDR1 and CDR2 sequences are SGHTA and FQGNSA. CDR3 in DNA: TGTGCCAGCAGCGTAGGGGGGCAGGGGGTTGGCTACACCTTC. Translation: CASSVGGQGVGYTF.

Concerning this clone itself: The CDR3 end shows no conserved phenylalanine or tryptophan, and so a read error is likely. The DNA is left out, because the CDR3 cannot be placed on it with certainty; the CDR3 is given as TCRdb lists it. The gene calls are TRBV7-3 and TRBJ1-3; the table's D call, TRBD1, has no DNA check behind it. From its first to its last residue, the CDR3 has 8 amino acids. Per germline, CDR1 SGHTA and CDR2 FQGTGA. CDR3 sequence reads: CASSLFRA.

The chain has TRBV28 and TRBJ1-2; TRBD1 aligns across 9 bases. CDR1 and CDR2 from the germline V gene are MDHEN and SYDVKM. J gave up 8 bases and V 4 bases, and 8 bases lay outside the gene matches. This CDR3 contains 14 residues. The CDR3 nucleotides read TGTGCCAGCAGTTGGGGGACAGGGTGGAGGGGCTACACCTTC. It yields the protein CASSWGTGWRGYTF.

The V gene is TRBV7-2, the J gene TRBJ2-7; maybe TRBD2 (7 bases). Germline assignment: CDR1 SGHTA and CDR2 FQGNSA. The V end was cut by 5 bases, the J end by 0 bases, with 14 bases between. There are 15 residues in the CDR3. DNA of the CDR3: TGTGCCAGCAGCCAGGGGCGGGGGAGCTCCTACGAGCAGTACTTC. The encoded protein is CASSQGRGSSYEQYF.

The CDR3 reads CASSQLADEQYF. CDR3 sequence (DNA): TGTGCCAGCAGCCAACTAGCGGACGAGCAGTACTTC. The J gene is TRBJ2-7, the V gene TRBV5-4; 8 nucleotides line up with TRBD2. Germline-derived CDR1 and CDR2 are SGHNT and YYREEE (reference sequence). J was trimmed by 5 bases and V by 4 bases; bases with no gene match: 2. There are 12 residues in the CDR3.

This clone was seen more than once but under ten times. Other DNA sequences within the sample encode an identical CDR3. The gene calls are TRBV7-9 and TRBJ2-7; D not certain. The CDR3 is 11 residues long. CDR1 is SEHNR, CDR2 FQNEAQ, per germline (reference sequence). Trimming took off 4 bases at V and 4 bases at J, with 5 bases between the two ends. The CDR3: CASSSLYEQYF. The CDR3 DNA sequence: TGTGCCAGCAGCTCCCTATACGAGCAGTACTTC. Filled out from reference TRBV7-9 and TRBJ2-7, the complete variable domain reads DTGVSQNPRHKITKRGQNVTFRCDPISEHNRLYWYRQTLGQGPEFLTYFQNEAQLEKSRLLSDRFSAERPKGSFSTLEIQRTEQGDSAMYLCASSSLYEQYFGPGTRLTVT.

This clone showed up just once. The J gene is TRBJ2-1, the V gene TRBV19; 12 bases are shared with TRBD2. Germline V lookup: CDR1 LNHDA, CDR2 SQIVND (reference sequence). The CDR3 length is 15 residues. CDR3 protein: CASLRLAGGRYEQFF. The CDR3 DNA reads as TGTGCTAGCCTTCGGCTAGCGGGGGGGCGGTATGAGCAGTTCTTC.

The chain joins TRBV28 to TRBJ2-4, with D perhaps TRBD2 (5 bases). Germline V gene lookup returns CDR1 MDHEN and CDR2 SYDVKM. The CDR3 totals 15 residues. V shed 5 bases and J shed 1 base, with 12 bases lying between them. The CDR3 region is CASSLNGVAKNIQYF. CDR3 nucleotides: TGTGCCAGCAGTCTTAACGGGGTGGCCAAAAACATTCAGTACTTC.

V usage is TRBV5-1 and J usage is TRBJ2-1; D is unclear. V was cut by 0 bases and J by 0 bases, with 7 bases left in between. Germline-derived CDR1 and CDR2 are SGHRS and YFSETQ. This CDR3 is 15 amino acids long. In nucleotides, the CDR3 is TGCGCCAGCAGCTTGGCTGTGAGCTCCTACAATGAGCAGTTCTTC. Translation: CASSLAVSSYNEQFF.

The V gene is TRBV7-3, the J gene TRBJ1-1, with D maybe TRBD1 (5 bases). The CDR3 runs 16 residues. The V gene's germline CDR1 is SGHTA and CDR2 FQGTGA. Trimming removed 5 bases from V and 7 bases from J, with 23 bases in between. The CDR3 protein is CASSPHQFGASGEAFF. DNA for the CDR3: TGTGCCAGCAGCCCACACCAATTTGGGGCGAGTGGTGAAGCTTTCTTT.

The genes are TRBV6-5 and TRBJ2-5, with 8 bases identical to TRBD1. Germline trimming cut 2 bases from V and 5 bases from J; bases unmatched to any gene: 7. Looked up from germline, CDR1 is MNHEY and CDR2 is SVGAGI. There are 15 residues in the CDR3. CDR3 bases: TGTGCCAGCAGTTACGAGGCAGGGGGCCCGGAGACCCAGTACTTC. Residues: CASSYEAGGPETQYF.

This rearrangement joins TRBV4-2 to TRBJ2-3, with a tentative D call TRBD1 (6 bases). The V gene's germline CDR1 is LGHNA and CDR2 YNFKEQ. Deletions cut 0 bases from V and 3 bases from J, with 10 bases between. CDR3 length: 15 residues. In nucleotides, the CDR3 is TGTGCCAGCAGCCAAGAGTGGCAGGGGACAGATACGCAGTATTTT. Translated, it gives CASSQEWQGTDTQYF.

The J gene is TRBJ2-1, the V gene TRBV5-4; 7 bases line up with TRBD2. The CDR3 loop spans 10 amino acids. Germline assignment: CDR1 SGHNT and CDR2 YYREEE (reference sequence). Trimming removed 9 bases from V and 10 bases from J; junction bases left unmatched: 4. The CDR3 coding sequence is TGTGCCACAGGACTAGTGGAGCAGTTCTTC. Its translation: CATGLVEQFF.

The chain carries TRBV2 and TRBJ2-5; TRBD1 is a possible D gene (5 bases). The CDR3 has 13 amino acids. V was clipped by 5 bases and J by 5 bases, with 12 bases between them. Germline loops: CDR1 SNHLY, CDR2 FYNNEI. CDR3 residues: CASSLRAAETQYF. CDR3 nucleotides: TGTGCCAGCAGTCTCAGGGCTGCGGAGACCCAGTACTTC.

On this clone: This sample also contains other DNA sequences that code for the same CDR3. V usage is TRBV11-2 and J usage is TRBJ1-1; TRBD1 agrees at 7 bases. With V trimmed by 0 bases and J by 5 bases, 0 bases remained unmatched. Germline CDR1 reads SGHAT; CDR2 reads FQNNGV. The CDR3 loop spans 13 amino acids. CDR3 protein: CASSLEQGTEAFF. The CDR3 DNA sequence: TGTGCCAGCAGCTTAGAACAGGGGACTGAAGCTTTCTTT.

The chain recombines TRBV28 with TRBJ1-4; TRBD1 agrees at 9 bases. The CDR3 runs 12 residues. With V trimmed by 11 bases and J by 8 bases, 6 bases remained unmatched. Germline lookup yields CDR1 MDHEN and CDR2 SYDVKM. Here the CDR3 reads CACRTGVEKLFF. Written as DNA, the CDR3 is TGTGCCTGCCGGACAGGGGTCGAAAAACTGTTTTTT.

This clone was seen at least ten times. For the CDR3, the DNA is TGTGCCAGCAGCTTAGATGGGGTCGGGGGTCCCCAGCATTTT. It encodes CASSLDGVGGPQHF. J is TRBJ1-5 and V is TRBV7-9; the D gene is possibly TRBD1 (5 bases). This CDR3 is 14 amino acids long. Trimming stripped 1 base from V and 10 bases from J, with 14 bases between. Germline CDR1 reads SEHNR; CDR2 reads FQNEAQ (reference sequence). The variable domain in full, completed from reference TRBV7-9 and TRBJ1-5, reads DTGVSQNPRHKITKRGQNVTFRCDPISEHNRLYWYRQTLGQGPEFLTYFQNEAQLEKSRLLSDRFSAERPKGSFSTLEIQRTEQGDSAMYLCASSLDGVGGPQHFGDGTRLSIL.

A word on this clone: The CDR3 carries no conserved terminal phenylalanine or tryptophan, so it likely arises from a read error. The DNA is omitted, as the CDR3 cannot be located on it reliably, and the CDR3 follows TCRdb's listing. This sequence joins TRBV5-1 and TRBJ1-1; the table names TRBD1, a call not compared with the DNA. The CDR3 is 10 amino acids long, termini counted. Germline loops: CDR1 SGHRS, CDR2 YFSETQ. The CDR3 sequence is CASSLFARWA.